The 8 T cell receptor beta chains reported below all come from one sample, sequenced in a study of T cells after yellow fever vaccination. TCRdb re-derived calls from the 5' RACE reads in MiXCR, one entry per CDR3 protein. The data hold a few hundred thousand distinct CDR3 sequences, with roughly a sixth observed a single time. Specimen: PBMCs, collected before the yellow fever booster vaccination. These receptors were obtained from a man aged 18 to 29 who received the YFV17D yellow fever vaccine.

The rearrangement links TRBV4-1 to TRBJ2-7; TRBD1 matches 8 bases. Germline values: CDR1 MGHRA, CDR2 YSYEKL. This CDR3 has 15 amino acids. V shed 0 bases, J shed 2 bases, and the junction held 3 bases outside the gene matches. DNA of the CDR3: TGCGCCAGCAGCCAAGATTACAGGGGGGCCTACGAGCAGTACGTC. This codes for CASSQDYRGAYEQYV.

V usage is TRBV4-1 and J usage is TRBJ2-1; TRBD1 matches at 7 bases. Trimming removed 3 bases from V and 9 bases from J; junction bases left unmatched: 14. Germline CDR1 and CDR2: MGHRA and YSYEKL. The CDR3 is 16 amino acids. CDR3 sequence reads: CASSHFPGQRPFEQFF. For the CDR3, the DNA is TGCGCCAGCAGCCATTTTCCGGGACAGAGACCTTTTGAGCAGTTCTTC.

V usage is TRBV29-1 and J usage is TRBJ2-7, with D maybe TRBD2 (6 bases). This CDR3 is built from 12 residues. Germline V gives CDR1 SQVTM, CDR2 ANQGSEA. The ends were cut back, 5 bases at V and 2 bases at J, with 10 bases in the middle. The CDR3 coding sequence is TGCAGCGTTAGTGGCGGGACCTACGAGCAGTACTTC. Amino acids: CSVSGGTYEQYF.

Here the CDR3 DNA reads TGCGCCAGCAGCCGGGGACAGGTTACCTACGAGCAGTACTTC. Its translation is CASSRGQVTYEQYF. The rearrangement links TRBV5-1 to TRBJ2-7; TRBD1 matches 8 bases. Germline-derived CDR1 and CDR2 are SGHRS and YFSETQ. The CDR3 has 14 amino acids. J gave up 2 bases and V 4 bases, and 5 bases lay outside the gene matches.

V is TRBV27 and J is TRBJ1-1; 9 bases agree with TRBD1. The CDR3 is made up of 16 amino acids. Germline V gene data show CDR1 as MNHEY and CDR2 as SMNVEV (reference sequence). With V trimmed by 3 bases and J by 4 bases, 9 bases remained unmatched. The CDR3 sequence: CASSFLAPTGGTEAFF. The CDR3 bases are TGTGCCAGCAGTTTCCTCGCCCCGACAGGGGGCACTGAAGCTTTCTTT.

The V call is TRBV6-5, the J call TRBJ1-5; 8 bases map to TRBD1. The V and J ends lost 7 bases and 6 bases, in that order; junction bases with no gene match: 5. Germline V CDR1 and CDR2: MNHEY, SVGAGI. The CDR3 loop spans 13 amino acids. The CDR3 region is CASTAGGGQPQHF. The CDR3 region has the DNA TGTGCCAGCACCGCAGGGGGCGGTCAGCCCCAGCATTTT.

This clonotype was counted many times. The V call is TRBV29-1, the J call TRBJ2-1; 9 positions match TRBD1. With 1 base clipped from V and 4 bases from J, the junction kept 2 bases outside the gene matches. Germline assignment: CDR1 SQVTM and CDR2 ANQGSEA. The CDR3 is made up of 14 amino acids. CDR3 DNA sequence: TGCAGCGTTGAAGGGACAGGGGATTACAATGAGCAGTTCTTC. As protein: CSVEGTGDYNEQFF.

This clonotype came up many times. V usage is TRBV27 and J usage is TRBJ1-1; 7 nucleotides match TRBD1. Trimming at V came to 5 bases and at J to 6 bases, leaving 3 bases not matched to a gene. Germline V CDR1 and CDR2: MNHEY, SMNVEV (reference sequence). The CDR3 length is 12 residues. This chain's CDR3 is CASSTGTAEAFF. CDR3 coding DNA: TGTGCCAGCAGTACAGGGACAGCTGAAGCTTTCTTT.